The TCR beta chain described here comes from a study of cytomegalovirus exposure and HLA in healthy donors. About the research overall: Drawn from HLA-typed donors, some 80 million unique TCRs were held in an early data release. Study findings and constraints: Most TCR sequences were rare, but some public TCRs occurred in many donors. Relative to equally common others, HLA-associated TCR beta chains showed greater clonal expansion in a later analysis.

Details on this clone: No antigen is known for it.

The CDR3 runs 13 residues. Germline assignment: CDR1 LNHNV and CDR2 YYDKDF (reference sequence). The ends were cut back, 3 bases at V and 5 bases at J, with 8 bases in the middle. The PCR made use of 60 Vbeta and 13 Jbeta primers. Using immunoSEQ multiplex PCR, the repertoire was profiled, and TCRdb retains in-frame clones only, with some absent. The sample lists 150,000 to 160,000 clones, approximately 80% occurring once. The sample comprised PBMCs. This receptor was obtained from a man younger than 40 in good health and CMV-seropositive. The chain joins TRBV15 to TRBJ1-5; D gene unclear. This chain's CDR3 is CATSSTGYQPQHF. CDR3 in DNA: TGTGCCACCAGCAGTACGGGGTATCAGCCCCAGCATTTT.